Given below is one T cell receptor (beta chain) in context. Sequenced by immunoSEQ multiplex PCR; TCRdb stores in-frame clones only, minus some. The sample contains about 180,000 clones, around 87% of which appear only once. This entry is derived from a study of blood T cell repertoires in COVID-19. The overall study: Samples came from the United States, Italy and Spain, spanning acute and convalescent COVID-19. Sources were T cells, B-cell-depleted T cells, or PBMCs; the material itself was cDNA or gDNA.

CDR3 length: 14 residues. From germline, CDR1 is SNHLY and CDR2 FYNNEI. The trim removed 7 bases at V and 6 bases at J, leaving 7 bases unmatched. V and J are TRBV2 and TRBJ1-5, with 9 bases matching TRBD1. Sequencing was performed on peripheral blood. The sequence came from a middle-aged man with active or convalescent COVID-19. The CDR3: CASNIGQGSQPQHF. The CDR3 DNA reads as TGTGCCAGCAACATAGGACAGGGGTCTCAGCCCCAGCATTTT.